This is a list of T cell receptor beta chains from one sample in a study of immune cell composition in non-small cell lung cancer. Profiling relied on immunoSEQ multiplex PCR, and the TCRdb table lists in-frame clones only, not all of them. The sample consists of around 9,000 clones, approximately 80% of them appearing once. Sample: non-adjacent lung tissue. These receptors all come from a human donor with non-small cell lung cancer. CDR3s include the opening cysteine and the closing phenylalanine or tryptophan. The order of the fields is clone size, D gene, J gene, V gene, CDR3 protein, CDR3 DNA. A D gene is named only where the DNA matches it firmly. For some rows the clone size is stated as once, few or many, or as a class when expanded; others skip it.

>NA|NA|TRBJ1-5|TRBV7-9
CASSQTYSNQPQHF
TGTGCCAGCAGCCAAACATATAGCAATCAGCCCCAGCATTTT
>NA|NA|TRBJ1-5|TRBV6-5
CASSYTVTDQPQHF
TGTGCCAGCAGTTACACAGTGACTGATCAGCCCCAGCATTTT
>NA|TRBD1|TRBJ2-7|TRBV19
CASSPGTGYEQYF
TGTGCCAGTAGTCCGGGGACAGGCTACGAGCAGTACTTC
>NA|TRBD2|TRBJ2-1|TRBV18
CASSGTSGRAQVIEQFF
TGTGCCAGCTCGGGGACTAGCGGGAGGGCCCAAGTAATTGAGCAGTTCTTC
>NA|NA|TRBJ2-5|TRBV5-4
CASSLFGGEETQYF
TGTGCCAGCAGCTTGTTCGGGGGTGAGGAGACCCAGTACTTC
>NA|NA|TRBJ1-2|TRBV2
CASTGGVTANYGYTF
TGTGCCAGCACGGGCGGGGTGACAGCTAACTATGGCTACACCTTC
>NA|NA|TRBJ2-5|TRBV25-1
CASSERQSIRETQYF
TGTGCCAGCAGTGAACGGCAGTCCATCCGAGAGACCCAGTACTTC
>few|TRBD2|TRBJ2-7|TRBV7-8
CASSSRGSAGNEQYF
TGTGCCAGCAGCTCCCGGGGGTCAGCGGGGAACGAGCAGTACTTC
>NA|TRBD1|TRBJ2-4|TRBV2
CASSAPGQMSENIQYF
TGTGCCAGCAGTGCTCCGGGACAGATGAGTGAAAACATTCAGTACTTC
>NA|TRBD1|TRBJ2-6|TRBV9
CASSARARQGSAGANVLTF
TGTGCCAGCAGCGCTAGGGCCAGACAGGGGAGTGCTGGGGCCAACGTCCTGACTTTC
>NA|NA|TRBJ2-7|TRBV11-2
CASSLDLASLAGSEQYF
TGTGCCAGCAGCTTAGATCTCGCTAGCCTAGCCGGGTCCGAGCAGTACTTC
>NA|NA|TRBJ2-1|TRBV6-5
CASSYSGGAGNNEQFF
TGTGCCAGCAGTTACTCAGGCGGGGCAGGGAACAATGAGCAGTTCTTC
>few|TRBD1|TRBJ1-2|TRBV10-3
CAIRTGQKGYTF
TGTGCCATCCGGACAGGGCAGAAGGGCTACACCTTC
>NA|NA|TRBJ2-1|TRBV29-1
CSVGRSNEQFF
TGCAGCGTTGGAAGGTCAAATGAGCAGTTCTTC
>NA|NA|TRBJ1-3|TRBV7-6
CASSLAPNTGSGNTIYF
TGTGCCAGCAGCTTAGCCCCTAACACAGGGTCTGGAAACACCATATATTTT
>NA|TRBD1|TRBJ2-5|TRBV5-4
CASSSSGGPGETQYF
TGTGCCAGCAGCTCCTCAGGGGGCCCAGGGGAGACCCAGTACTTC
>NA|TRBD1|TRBJ2-2|TRBV11-3
CASAKDRGTGELFF
TGTGCCAGCGCCAAGGACAGGGGTACCGGGGAGCTGTTTTTT
>NA|NA|TRBJ2-3|TRBV7-9
CASSLGAATGTDTQYF
TGTGCCAGCAGCTTAGGGGCAGCAACCGGCACAGATACGCAGTATTTT
>NA|TRBD2|TRBJ2-1|TRBV6-5
CASRPSGGLPSYFF
TGTGCCAGCAGACCTAGCGGGGGCTTGCCCTCGTATTTCTTC
>NA|TRBD1|TRBJ1-2|TRBV30
CAWSEGQNYGYTF
TGTGCCTGGAGTGAGGGACAGAACTATGGCTACACCTTC
>NA|NA|TRBJ1-4|TRBV27
CASSPFRGLGKLFF
TGTGCCAGCAGTCCCTTCCGGGGGTTGGGGAAACTGTTTTTT
>NA|NA|TRBJ2-2|TRBV28
CASISRNRDGTGELFF
TGTGCCAGTATTTCCCGTAACAGGGATGGCACCGGGGAGCTGTTTTTT
>few|TRBD1|TRBJ2-7|TRBV19
CASSRDREVEQYF
TGTGCCAGCTCACGGGACAGGGAGGTCGAGCAGTACTTC
>NA|NA|TRBJ1-6|TRBV7-8
CASSPATGSYNSPLHF
TGTGCCAGCAGCCCAGCGACAGGCTCCTATAATTCACCCCTCCACTTT
>NA|NA|TRBJ1-6|TRBV27
CASSSDASPLHF
TGTGCCAGCAGTTCGGACGCCTCACCCCTCCACTTT
>NA|NA|TRBJ2-2|TRBV6-5
CASSYSHAAGELFF
TGTGCCAGCAGTTACTCCCATGCGGCCGGGGAGCTGTTTTTT
>NA|NA|TRBJ2-3|TRBV19
CASSRFRGDTQYF
TGTGCCAGTAGTAGATTCAGGGGAGATACGCAGTATTTT
>NA|NA|TRBJ1-3|TRBV4-1
CASSQEGPGNTIYF
TGCGCCAGCAGCCAAGAAGGACCTGGAAACACCATATATTTT
>NA|TRBD1|TRBJ1-2|TRBV5-1
CASSPNTDRGYGYTF
TGCGCCAGCAGCCCTAATACTGACAGGGGCTATGGCTACACCTTC
>NA|NA|TRBJ2-6|TRBV7-9
CASSLTVPGANVLTF
TGTGCCAGCAGCCTGACAGTTCCTGGGGCCAACGTCCTGACTTTC
>NA|TRBD1|TRBJ2-1|TRBV23-1
CASSHPQGADYNEQFF
TGCGCCAGCAGTCATCCACAGGGGGCCGACTACAATGAGCAGTTCTTC
>NA|NA|TRBJ2-1|TRBV7-2
CASSLVGGYNEQFF
TGTGCCAGCAGCTTAGTGGGCGGTTACAATGAGCAGTTCTTC
>few|NA|TRBJ1-5|TRBV4-3
CASSQDEGYQPQHF
TGCGCCAGCAGCCAAGACGAGGGTTATCAGCCCCAGCATTTT
>once|NA|TRBJ2-3|TRBV28
CASARLGSGAQDTQYF
TGTGCCAGCGCCCGCCTGGGGTCAGGTGCCCAGGATACGCAGTATTTT
>NA|TRBD1|TRBJ2-7|TRBV7-9
CASSPPEQGAHEQYF
TGTGCCAGCAGTCCGCCGGAACAGGGGGCCCACGAGCAGTACTTC
>NA|TRBD1|TRBJ1-1|TRBV18
CASSLGTGGSDTEAFF
TGTGCCAGCTCACTCGGGACAGGGGGGTCGGACACTGAAGCTTTCTTT
>NA|NA|TRBJ2-5|TRBV27
CASSSTGAGETQYF
TGTGCCAGCAGTTCCACAGGGGCGGGGGAGACCCAGTACTTC
>few|TRBD1|TRBJ1-6|TRBV6-6
CASSPPGQVHPPLHF
TGTGCCAGCAGTCCCCCGGGACAGGTCCATCCACCCCTCCACTTT
>NA|NA|TRBJ2-4|TRBV19
CASTPRPNLPAKNIQYF
TGTGCCAGTACCCCCCGCCCCAACCTCCCGGCCAAAAACATTCAGTACTTC
>NA|TRBD2|TRBJ2-1|TRBV9
CASSPSGLAYNEQFF
TGTGCCAGCAGCCCCTCGGGACTAGCTTACAATGAGCAGTTCTTC
>once|NA|TRBJ1-1|TRBV7-2
CASSPGRGTTEAFF
TGTGCCAGCAGCCCCGGGAGAGGGACCACTGAAGCTTTCTTT
>few|TRBD2|TRBJ2-5|TRBV7-9
CASSLGASGAETQYF
TGTGCCAGCAGCCTAGGGGCTAGCGGTGCAGAGACCCAGTACTTC
>NA|TRBD1|TRBJ2-7|TRBV5-1
CASSSPGQVTYEQYF
TGCGCCAGCAGCTCCCCGGGACAGGTCACCTACGAGCAGTACTTC
>NA|NA|TRBJ1-6|TRBV7-6
CASSLGVGATLHF
TGTGCCAGCAGCTTAGGTGTAGGCGCCACCCTCCACTTT
>NA|NA|TRBJ2-3|TRBV7-3
CASSLTKAASTDTQYF
TGTGCCAGCAGCTTAACCAAAGCGGCGAGCACAGATACGCAGTATTTT
>NA|NA|TRBJ1-5|TRBV10-3
CAISVGTQHF
TGTGCCATCAGTGTAGGGACCCAGCATTTT
>NA|NA|TRBJ1-2|TRBV4-3
CASSQDTTERDYGYTF
TGCGCCAGCAGCCAAGATACCACAGAGCGGGACTATGGCTACACCTTC
>NA|NA|TRBJ1-1|TRBV5-1
CASSPVGSEAFF
TGCGCCAGCAGCCCCGTGGGGAGTGAAGCTTTCTTT
>NA|NA|TRBJ2-1|TRBV28
CASRDSGHIYNEQFF
TGTGCCAGCAGGGATTCGGGACACATTTACAATGAGCAGTTCTTC
>NA|NA|TRBJ1-2|TRBV10-3
CAISEGVGYDTF
TGTGCCATCAGTGAGGGCGTCGGGTATGACACCTTC
>few|TRBD2|TRBJ2-7|TRBV7-2
CASSLGLAGVYEQYF
TGTGCCAGCAGCTTGGGACTAGCGGGAGTGTACGAGCAGTACTTC
>NA|NA|TRBJ1-1|TRBV18
CASSPGLSNTEAFF
TGTGCCAGCTCACCTGGGTTGTCGAACACTGAAGCTTTCTTT
>NA|NA|TRBJ2-7|TRBV18
CASSPDSDAPYEQYF
TGTGCCAGCTCACCGGACTCCGACGCCCCCTACGAGCAGTACTTC
>NA|NA|TRBJ1-1|TRBV28
CASIIGALNTEAFF
TGTGCCAGCATAATTGGGGCCTTGAACACTGAAGCTTTCTTT
>NA|NA|TRBJ1-5|TRBV6-1
CASARPSQPQHF
TGTGCCAGCGCGAGGCCCTCCCAGCCCCAGCATTTT
>NA|NA|TRBJ1-6|TRBV6-5
CASSAWDSPLHF
TGTGCCAGCAGTGCTTGGGATTCACCCCTCCACTTT
>once|NA|TRBJ1-5|TRBV27
CASSSDPPGTNQPQHF
TGTGCCAGCAGTTCCGACCCACCAGGGACGAATCAGCCCCAGCATTTT
>NA|TRBD1|TRBJ2-7|TRBV7-6
CASSLVPSDRGYTYEQYF
TGTGCCAGCAGCTTAGTCCCCTCCGACAGGGGGTATACCTACGAGCAGTACTTC
>NA|NA|TRBJ1-5|TRBV6-1
CASSGHYSNQPQHF
TGTGCCAGCTCTGGGCACTATAGCAATCAGCCCCAGCATTTT
>NA|TRBD2|TRBJ2-1|TRBV5-1
CASSLTPAGGPLVEQFF
TGCGCCAGCAGCTTAACCCCTGCGGGAGGGCCTTTGGTTGAGCAGTTCTTC